The clone carrying this T cell receptor beta chain has a handful of counts. Its target is not known. The data were obtained in a study of T cells after yellow fever vaccination. Study details: Preparation of the low-cell-number fractions used SMART-Seq v4 Ultra Low Input. Findings and caveats of the study: Researchers cautioned that FACS-sorted repertoires could harbor abundant clonotypes contaminating from the bulk population. Reappearance after the booster was seen for most primary-vaccination clones, at 95% to 97% CD4 and around 88% CD8.

This CDR3 has 14 residues. Trimming took 4 bases from V and 4 from J, leaving 14 bases between them. The V gene's germline CDR1 is SGHRS and CDR2 YFSETQ. The TCR cDNA carried a universal primer site and UMIs from 5'RACE template switching. TCRdb reanalysed the 5' RACE reads using MiXCR and keeps one entry per CDR3 protein. The data hold about 320,000 distinct CDR3 sequences, with 3.5% to 5% observed a single time. Sequenced here: PBMCs, sampled 15 days after the yellow fever booster vaccination. The V gene is TRBV5-1, the J gene TRBJ2-5; D uncertain. This TCR was sampled from a man between 18 and 29 years old who received the YFV17D yellow fever vaccine. The CDR3 spells CASSRAAEAETQYF. CDR3 DNA sequence: TGCGCCAGCAGCCGGGCCGCGGAAGCAGAGACCCAGTACTTC.